Listed here are 23 T cell receptor beta chains from one sample, sequenced in a study of radiation and T cells in renal cell carcinoma. Using immunoSEQ multiplex PCR, the repertoire was profiled, and TCRdb retains in-frame clones only, with some absent. The data hold approximately 3,700 clones, with roughly 70% observed a single time. Treatment of the sample: treatment-naive control, cytoreductive nephrectomy. The sample in question was tumor tissue, obtained from a patient whose treatment was nephrectomy without radiotherapy. The receptor source for this set is a man in his fifties with renal cell carcinoma.

J is TRBJ1-3 and V is TRBV6-4; 7 bases are a match to TRBD1. This CDR3 comprises 19 residues. The germline gives CDR1 MRHNA, CDR2 SNTAGT. Trimming removed 4 bases from V and 3 bases from J; junction bases left unmatched: 18. The CDR3 coding sequence is TGTGCCAGCAGTGCTATCAGCCCCGGGGACAGTTCATTTGGAAACACCATATATTTT. Protein sequence: CASSAISPGDSSFGNTIYF.

The rearrangement links TRBV10-2 to TRBJ2-5; the match to TRBD2 covers 12 bases. Germline CDR1 WSHSY, CDR2 SAAADI. Trimming took 3 bases from V and 5 from J; bases not matched to a gene: 1. This CDR3 has 14 residues. The CDR3 nucleotides read TGCGCCAGCAGTGATCTAGCGGGAGGGGAGACCCAGTACTTC. The encoded protein is CASSDLAGGETQYF.

This chain links TRBV5-1 with TRBJ1-5; D is uncertain. Trimming shortened V by 0 bases and J by 2 bases, and 6 bases separated the two germline ends. The CDR3 spans 14 residues. CDR1 is SGHRS and CDR2 is YFSETQ in the germline V gene. CDR3 nucleotides: TGCGCCAGCAGCTTGGAGGCAGGCAATCAGCCCCAGCATTTT. This encodes CASSLEAGNQPQHF. The whole variable domain, filled in from reference TRBV5-1 and TRBJ1-5, reads KAGVTQTPRYLIKTRGQQVTLSCSPISGHRSVSWYQQTPGQGLQFLFEYFSETQRNKGNFPGRFSGRQFSNSRSEMNVSTLELGDSALYLCASSLEAGNQPQHFGDGTRLSIL.

This rearrangement joins TRBV7-6 to TRBJ2-5; TRBD1 matches at 9 bases. The CDR3 consists of 18 residues. Unmatched junction bases numbered 14, after V lost 5 bases and J lost 1 base. Germline lookup yields CDR1 SGHVS and CDR2 FNYEAQ. The CDR3 DNA reads as TGTGCCAGCAGCCAAGGACAGGGGACTCTCTACTTCCAAGAGACCCAGTACTTC. This translates into CASSQGQGTLYFQETQYF.

This clone was counted once. The V and J genes are TRBV28 and TRBJ2-5; 7 bases align to TRBD2. Trimming cost V 5 bases and J 8 bases; bases outside gene matches: 8. The germline CDR1 and CDR2 sequences are MDHEN and SYDVKM. This CDR3 is 13 amino acids long. The CDR3 region is CASSRDYRSTQYF. The CDR3 DNA sequence: TGTGCCAGCAGTCGGGACTACCGATCCACCCAGTACTTC.

This clone has more than one count but fewer than ten. The V gene is TRBV7-2, the J gene TRBJ1-5; D perhaps matches TRBD1 (5 bases). V was shortened by 8 bases and J by 5 bases, with 13 bases between the two germline ends. This CDR3 is built from 13 residues. Germline values: CDR1 SGHTA, CDR2 FQGNSA. The CDR3 DNA follows: TGTGCCAGCGGGGCAGGGCGAGATCAGCCCCAGCATTTT. Translating it yields CASGAGRDQPQHF.

This chain uses TRBV13 with TRBJ2-1, with D uncertain. Between the trimmed V and J ends, which lost 9 bases and 7 bases, there was a span of 28 bases. Per the germline V gene, CDR1 is PRHDT and CDR2 is FYEKMQ (reference sequence). This CDR3 is 17 amino acids long. The CDR3 loop is CASKRGDAPGSENEQFF. CDR3 in DNA: TGTGCCAGTAAGAGAGGAGACGCCCCTGGATCGGAAAATGAGCAGTTCTTC. The variable domain in full, with the rest retrieved from reference TRBV13 and TRBJ2-1, is AAGVIQSPRHLIKEKRETATLKCYPIPRHDTVYWYQQGPGQDPQFLISFYEKMQSDKGSIPDRFSAQQFSDYHSELNMSSLELGDSALYFCASKRGDAPGSENEQFFGPGTRLTVL.

The DNA for the CDR3 is TGTGCCAGCACGGTAATAGAGACCCAGTACTTC. Protein: CASTVIETQYF. The chain uses TRBV6-5 and TRBJ2-5; D unresolved. Germline V gives CDR1 MNHEY, CDR2 SVGAGI. V was shortened by 7 bases and J by 4 bases, with 7 bases between the two germline ends. CDR3 length: 11 amino acids.

The chain employs TRBV9 and TRBJ1-1; no clear D gene. Germline lookup yields CDR1 SGDLS and CDR2 YYNGEE. V lost 6 bases and J lost 1, with 10 bases in between. The CDR3 is 13 amino acids. CDR3 bases: TGTGCCAGCACCTATCAGGAGAACACTGAAGCTTTCTTT. Its translation: CASTYQENTEAFF.

In DNA, the CDR3 is TGCGCCAGCAGCCGGACAGTGAACACCGGGGAGCTGTTTTTT. As protein: CASSRTVNTGELFF. The chain carries TRBV4-1 and TRBJ2-2, with D possibly matching TRBD1 (6 bases). There are 14 residues in the CDR3. V gave up 4 bases and J gave up 1 base, with 7 bases separating them. The V gene's germline CDR1 is MGHRA and CDR2 YSYEKL.

This chain uses TRBV5-1 with TRBJ2-6; D gene uncertain. Germline V gene sequence: CDR1 SGHRS, CDR2 YFSETQ. V lost 0 bases and J 0 bases, leaving 16 bases between the germline ends. The CDR3 sequence is 19 residues long. CDR3 coding DNA: TGCGCCAGCAGCTTGGGTGAAGCAGCCGCCAACTCTGGGGCCAACGTCCTGACTTTC. Translating gives CASSLGEAAANSGANVLTF.

This rearrangement joins TRBV7-9 to TRBJ2-1; D is unresolved. CDR3 length equals 12 residues. Germline CDR1 SEHNR, CDR2 FQNEAQ (reference sequence). Trimming took 0 bases from V and 6 from J, leaving 3 bases between them. The CDR3 sequence: CASSLAPNEQFF. The CDR3 DNA is TGTGCCAGCAGCTTAGCGCCCAATGAGCAGTTCTTC.

This sequence joins TRBV2 and TRBJ2-2; D possibly corresponds to TRBD2 (5 bases). Trimming pared 7 bases from V and 4 bases from J, leaving 19 bases between. From germline, CDR1 is SNHLY and CDR2 FYNNEI. The CDR3 length is 16 residues. CDR3 residues: CASTGLGGQATGELFF. CDR3 in DNA: TGTGCCAGCACCGGACTCGGTGGGCAGGCCACCGGGGAGCTGTTTTTT. Drawing the rest from reference TRBV2 and TRBJ2-2, the complete variable domain is EPEVTQTPSHQVTQMGQEVILRCVPISNHLYFYWYRQILGQKVEFLVSFYNNEISEKSEIFDDQFSVERPDGSNFTLKIRSTKLEDSAMYFCASTGLGGQATGELFFGEGSRLTVL.

V gene TRBV6-5 combines with J gene TRBJ2-1, with D unclear. CDR1 is MNHEY, CDR2 SVGAGI, per germline. The V and J ends lost 2 bases and 9 bases respectively, with 5 bases between them. This CDR3 is 11 amino acids long. CDR3 sequence (DNA): TGTGCCAGCAGTTACAATCGTGAGCAGTTCTTC. Translating it yields CASSYNREQFF.

The V call is TRBV5-1, the J call TRBJ2-5, with a weak D call TRBD1 (6 bases). The V end lost 6 bases, the J end lost 4 bases, and 19 bases lay between the germline ends. Germline values: CDR1 SGHRS, CDR2 YFSETQ. The CDR3 totals 15 residues. CDR3 sequence (DNA): TGCGCCAGCAAGACGGGACACCCCCTTGTAGAGACCCAGTACTTC. This sequence encodes CASKTGHPLVETQYF.

As to this clone: At one of its ends the junction is not consistent with the germline gene, which may arise from a read error. This sequence joins TRBV7-7 and TRBJ2-2, with TRBD1 as a possible D gene (5 bases). The CDR3 has 15 amino acids. From germline, CDR1 is SSHAT and CDR2 FNYEAQ (reference sequence). CDR3 DNA sequence: TGTGCTAGCAGCTTAGGGGAACCGTACACCGGGGAGCTGTTTTTT. This encodes CASSLGEPYTGELFF.

V is TRBV5-6 and J is TRBJ2-7; D remains ambiguous. CDR1 and CDR2 from the germline V gene are SGHDT and YYEEEE. There are 11 residues in the CDR3. Trimming took off 4 bases at V and 5 bases at J, with 7 bases between the two ends. The CDR3 spells CASSVGNEQYF. Here the CDR3 DNA reads TGTGCCAGCAGCGTGGGGAACGAGCAGTACTTC.

The J gene is TRBJ2-1, the V gene TRBV5-1; TRBD2 matches at 10 bases. With 5 bases clipped from V and 8 bases from J, the junction kept 10 bases outside the gene matches. This CDR3 contains 15 residues. Germline-derived CDR1 and CDR2 are SGHRS and YFSETQ. The CDR3 here is CASRPAGGQFYEQFF. In DNA, the CDR3 is TGCGCCAGCAGGCCAGCGGGAGGGCAATTTTATGAGCAGTTCTTC.

This chain connects TRBV29-1 to TRBJ2-5; D perhaps matches TRBD1 (5 bases). V lost 2 bases and J 1 base, leaving 8 bases between the germline ends. Germline CDR1 and CDR2: SQVTM and ANQGSEA. The CDR3 is 13 residues long. CDR3 sequence reads: CSVERGSQETQYF. The CDR3 DNA sequence: TGCAGCGTTGAAAGGGGCTCCCAAGAGACCCAGTACTTC.

This clone was picked up a small number of times. The J gene is TRBJ2-3, the V gene TRBV9; D gene ambiguous. Per germline, CDR1 SGDLS and CDR2 YYNGEE. CDR3 length equals 13 residues. Trimming left V 0 bases short and J 3 bases short, with 5 bases between. In DNA, the CDR3 is TGTGCCAGCAGCGTAGCCCTTACAGATACGCAGTATTTT. Translating it yields CASSVALTDTQYF.

The V call is TRBV5-5, the J call TRBJ2-2, with 7 bases matching TRBD2. Germline CDR1 SGHKS, CDR2 YYEKEE (reference sequence). The V segment lost 1 base and the J segment 0 bases; nucleotides outside the gene matches: 3. This CDR3 is built from 16 residues. The CDR3 loop is CASSLRLAANTGELFF. DNA of the CDR3: TGTGCCAGCAGCTTGAGACTAGCAGCGAACACCGGGGAGCTGTTTTTT.

The chain uses TRBV4-3 and TRBJ2-6; 7 nucleotides align to TRBD1. The CDR3 length is 17 residues. The V and J ends lost 3 bases and 4 bases, in that order; junction bases with no gene match: 9. CDR1 and CDR2 from the germline V gene are LGHNA and YSLEER. The CDR3 loop is CASSHRQGRAGANVLTF. Here the CDR3 DNA reads TGCGCCAGCAGCCACCGACAGGGTAGGGCCGGGGCCAACGTCCTGACTTTC.

The chain has TRBV5-1 and TRBJ1-1, with D hard to call. Looked up from germline, CDR1 is SGHRS and CDR2 is YFSETQ. This CDR3 region has 13 residues. Trimming took 3 bases from V and 6 from J, leaving 12 bases between them. The CDR3 loop is CASSSAPRAEAFF. DNA for the CDR3: TGCGCCAGCAGCTCTGCCCCAAGGGCTGAAGCTTTCTTT.